Listed here are 30 T cell receptor beta chains from one sample, sequenced in a study of CD8+CD57+ T cells in acquired aplastic anemia. Genomic DNA constituted the template upon which TCR beta VDJ and CDR3 profiling was performed. Each CDR3 protein gets one entry after TCRdb re-called the reads with MiXCR. This sample carries over 150,000 distinct CDR3 sequences, around 60% of them seen once, and the ten largest clones take about 42%. Patients chosen for sequencing had shown CD8+CD57+ cell expansion by flow cytometry. The sequenced sample consisted of sorted CD4+, CD8+, or CD8+CD57+ T cells (not recorded which) from PBMCs. The receptors come from a human donor with aplastic anemia.

The chain carries TRBV7-9 and TRBJ2-1; D possibly corresponds to TRBD1 (5 bases). The CDR3 length is 13 residues. V lost 5 bases to trimming and J lost 5 bases, with 10 bases between them. Germline V CDR1 and CDR2: SEHNR, FQNEAQ (reference sequence). CDR3 sequence: CASSPRGNNEQFF. In DNA form, the CDR3 reads TGTGCCAGCAGCCCAAGGGGTAACAATGAGCAGTTCTTC.

This chain links TRBV7-8 with TRBJ2-5; 7 bases are a match to TRBD1. The CDR3 runs to 13 residues. CDR1 is SGHVS and CDR2 is FQNEAQ in the germline V gene. V shed 5 bases, J shed 4 bases, and the junction held 4 bases outside the gene matches. DNA of the CDR3: TGTGCCAGCAGCCCAACAGGGGCAGAGACCCAGTACTTC. Residues: CASSPTGAETQYF.

This clonotype was recorded only once. The chain carries TRBV12-3 or TRBV12-4 and TRBJ2-2, with D possibly being TRBD1 (6 bases). The CDR3 totals 15 residues. The V gene lost 6 bases and the J gene lost 4 bases, with 15 bases spanning the gap. The CDR3 reads CASSWDIFSTGELFF. The CDR3 DNA reads TGTGCCAGCAGCTGGGACATCTTTAGCACCGGGGAGCTGTTTTTT.

This clonotype has a handful of counts. The chain has TRBV29-1 and TRBJ2-7; tentative D call: TRBD2 (6 bases). The CDR3 runs to 12 residues. Germline-derived CDR1 and CDR2 are SQVTM and ANQGSEA. Trimming took off 6 bases at V and 0 bases at J, with 9 bases between the two ends. The CDR3, as DNA: TGCAGCGTGGGGGAGGCCTCCTACGAGCAGTACTTC. As protein: CSVGEASYEQYF.

This clonotype was recorded at least ten times. V and J are TRBV2 and TRBJ1-3; no definite D call. Germline-derived CDR1 and CDR2 are SNHLY and FYNNEI. Trimming removed 1 base at V and 0 bases at J, with 7 bases between. CDR3 size: 15 residues. The CDR3 coding sequence is TGTGCCAGCAGTGAAGGCAGCCTCTCTGGAAACACCATATATTTT. It is translated as CASSEGSLSGNTIYF.

The chain is built from TRBV20-1 and TRBJ2-1, with TRBD2 matching 11 bases. Germline V gives CDR1 DFQATT, CDR2 SNEGSKA (reference sequence). This CDR3 region has 13 residues. DNA for the CDR3: TGCAGCCCTTCACTAGCGGGAGTCAATGAGCAGTTCTTC. Amino acid sequence: CSPSLAGVNEQFF.

V gene TRBV12-3 or TRBV12-4 combines with J gene TRBJ2-2, with TRBD1 as a possible D gene (5 bases). CDR3 length equals 13 residues. The germline V and J ends were trimmed by 5 bases and 5 bases, with 9 bases remaining between them. CDR3 loop: CASSLQDTGELFF. In DNA form, the CDR3 reads TGTGCCAGCAGTCTACAGGATACCGGGGAGCTGTTTTTT.

This clonotype occurred a few times. This rearrangement joins TRBV20-1 to TRBJ2-7, with D perhaps matching TRBD2 (6 bases). The germline gives CDR1 DFQATT, CDR2 SNEGSKA (reference sequence). The CDR3 sequence is 12 residues long. Trimming stripped 2 bases from V and 6 bases from J, with 11 bases between. As DNA, the CDR3 is TGCAGTGCTAGATTTACAGCGGGCGAGCAGTACTTC. Translating it yields CSARFTAGEQYF.

The chain joins TRBV20-1 to TRBJ1-1; D remains unclear. Trimming removed 3 bases from V and 0 bases from J, with 8 bases in between. CDR3 length: 13 amino acids. CDR1 and CDR2 (germline): DFQATT, SNEGSKA (reference sequence). The CDR3 sequence is CSASWTVNTEAFF. The CDR3 nucleotides are TGCAGTGCTAGTTGGACTGTGAACACTGAAGCTTTCTTT.

The genes are TRBV7-9 and TRBJ1-6, with D unclear. Germline V gives CDR1 SEHNR, CDR2 FQNEAQ (reference sequence). The CDR3 is 15 amino acids. V was pared by 8 bases and J by 10 bases, with 21 bases between. The CDR3 DNA reads as TGTGCCAGCTCTCTTGACTGGGCAGGAGGGTCACCCCTCCACTTT. Translation: CASSLDWAGGSPLHF.

This sequence joins TRBV5-5 and TRBJ2-4; 9 nucleotides match TRBD1. V was clipped by 3 bases and J by 8 bases; unmatched bases: 6. This CDR3 comprises 14 residues. Germline CDR1 is SGHKS and CDR2 is YYEKEE (reference sequence). The CDR3 bases are TGTGCCAGCAGCTACTATGGGACAGGGTACATTCAGTACTTC. Its translation is CASSYYGTGYIQYF.

The chain has TRBV29-1 and TRBJ2-7; D is perhaps TRBD1 (5 bases). Germline CDR1 is SQVTM and CDR2 is ANQGSEA. Trimming took off 7 bases at V and 0 bases at J, with 19 bases between the two ends. The CDR3 extends over 15 amino acids. CDR3 sequence: CSAIGTGANSYEQYF. CDR3 DNA: TGCAGCGCTATAGGAACAGGAGCCAACTCCTACGAGCAGTACTTC.

The chain uses TRBV19 and TRBJ1-5; D remains unclear. Per the germline V gene, CDR1 is LNHDA and CDR2 is SQIVND (reference sequence). V lost 5 bases and J 7 bases, leaving 9 bases between the germline ends. This CDR3 region has 12 residues. This CDR3 reads CASSYPLQPQHF. The CDR3 DNA sequence: TGTGCCAGTAGTTACCCTCTGCAGCCCCAGCATTTT.

The rearrangement links TRBV2 to TRBJ1-5; D uncertain. Germline V gene lookup returns CDR1 SNHLY and CDR2 FYNNEI. This CDR3 has 16 amino acids. V shed 7 bases and J shed 0 bases, with 16 bases lying between them. The CDR3 spells CASNPHQGRSNQPQHF. DNA for the CDR3: TGTGCCAGCAACCCACACCAAGGTCGTAGCAATCAGCCCCAGCATTTT.

The gene calls are TRBV14 and TRBJ2-7; no firm D call. The CDR3 is 14 amino acids. Per germline, CDR1 SGHDN and CDR2 FVKESK. V dropped 0 bases and J dropped 7 bases, with 13 bases sitting between them. The CDR3 DNA follows: TGTGCCAGCAGCCAAGATCAGATCTCGAGGGAGCAGTACTTC. This encodes CASSQDQISREQYF.

At least ten counts were recorded for this clonotype. The V and J genes are TRBV20-1 and TRBJ1-5, with 7 bases matching TRBD1. The V gene end was trimmed by 1 base and the J gene end by 5 bases; junction bases not matched to a gene: 29. The CDR3 sequence is 22 residues long. Germline V gives CDR1 DFQATT, CDR2 SNEGSKA (reference sequence). CDR3 in DNA: TGCAGTGCTAGAGCTATAACGCCCCCGCAGACAGGGAAAATGTCAGGTTATCAGCCCCAGCATTTT. Residues: CSARAITPPQTGKMSGYQPQHF.

The rearrangement links TRBV7-8 to TRBJ2-5, with 7 bases that match TRBD2. The CDR3 spans 14 residues. V was clipped by 5 bases and J by 2 bases; unmatched bases: 5. Germline CDR1 and CDR2: SGHVS and FQNEAQ. The DNA for the CDR3 is TGTGCCAGCAGCAAAAGGACTAGTCAAGAGACCCAGTACTTC. This translates into CASSKRTSQETQYF.

V gene TRBV19 combines with J gene TRBJ1-6; D remains ambiguous. CDR3 size: 14 residues. Germline CDR1 and CDR2: LNHDA and SQIVND (reference sequence). Trimming removed 4 bases at V and 5 bases at J, with 9 bases between. The CDR3, as DNA: TGTGCCAGTAGTAAGGCTCCCAATAATTCACCCCTCCACTTT. Amino acids: CASSKAPNNSPLHF.

CDR3 residues: CASSDVGGRTYEQYF. The CDR3 nucleotides read TGCGCCAGCAGTGATGTGGGGGGGAGAACCTACGAGCAGTACTTC. The chain has TRBV10-2 and TRBJ2-7; 7 positions agree with TRBD2. The V segment lost 3 bases and the J segment 2 bases; nucleotides outside the gene matches: 7. The CDR3 sequence is 15 residues long. Looked up from germline, CDR1 is WSHSY and CDR2 is SAAADI.

This sequence joins TRBV29-1 and TRBJ1-2, with D possibly TRBD1 on 5 matching bases. The CDR3 spans 12 residues. Germline CDR1 and CDR2: SQVTM and ANQGSEA. Trimming removed 6 bases from V and 7 bases from J, with 15 bases in between. The CDR3 loop reads CSVAGRSGGYTF. CDR3 bases: TGCAGCGTGGCGGGACGTTCGGGTGGCTACACCTTC.

This clonotype showed up just a few times. This sequence joins TRBV5-1 and TRBJ1-5; 7 bases match TRBD1. The V and J ends lost 5 bases and 3 bases, in that order; junction bases with no gene match: 5. The germline V gene has CDR1 SGHRS and CDR2 YFSETQ. The CDR3 consists of 14 residues. In DNA, the CDR3 is TGCGCCAGCAGTCTTGGGACAGTCAATCAGCCCCAGCATTTT. Encoded protein: CASSLGTVNQPQHF.

As concerns this clonotype: A junction boundary mismatches the germline segment, possibly from a read error. The chain links TRBV27 to TRBJ1-5, with D possibly being TRBD1 (5 bases). This CDR3 has 13 amino acids. Per germline, CDR1 MNHEY and CDR2 SMNVEV (reference sequence). Here the CDR3 DNA reads TGTGCCAGCAGGGGGGGTTGGGGTCAGCCCCTGCATTTT. It translates to CASRGGWGQPLHF.

This rearrangement joins TRBV7-9 to TRBJ2-7, with a weak D call TRBD2 (6 bases). Trimming pared 0 bases from V and 3 bases from J, leaving 12 bases between. In germline, CDR1 is SEHNR, CDR2 FQNEAQ (reference sequence). CDR3 length: 15 amino acids. DNA for the CDR3: TGTGCCAGCAGCTTAGCCCCGGAGGGGAACTACGAGCAGTACTTC. This codes for CASSLAPEGNYEQYF.

The chain joins TRBV7-6 to TRBJ1-1; a possible D gene is TRBD1 (6 bases). Germline CDR1 reads SGHVS; CDR2 reads FNYEAQ. This CDR3 is 14 amino acids long. Trimming left V 4 bases short and J 4 bases short, with 13 bases between. The CDR3 region has the DNA TGTGCCAGCAGCTCAGTAGGGGGGTCCACTGAAGCTTTCTTT. Encoded protein: CASSSVGGSTEAFF.

This clonotype was seen more than once but under ten times. V usage is TRBV27 and J usage is TRBJ2-1; D tentatively reads TRBD1 or TRBD2 (5 bases each). The germline V and J ends were trimmed by 0 bases and 7 bases, with 10 bases remaining between them. Germline loops: CDR1 MNHEY, CDR2 SMNVEV (reference sequence). The CDR3 is 14 residues long. The CDR3 spells CASSLSWGMNEQFF. The CDR3, as DNA: TGTGCCAGCAGTTTATCGTGGGGGATGAATGAGCAGTTCTTC.

The V call is TRBV2, the J call TRBJ1-1, with D possibly being TRBD1 (5 bases). The V end lost 3 bases, the J end lost 5 bases, and 13 bases lay between the germline ends. The CDR3 loop spans 14 amino acids. CDR1 SNHLY and CDR2 FYNNEI come from the germline V gene. The CDR3 DNA sequence: TGTGCCAGCAGTGAGGAGGGAAGGGGAACTGAAGCTTTCTTT. Translating it yields CASSEEGRGTEAFF.

The sample holds a few counts of this clonotype. The V call is TRBV24-1, the J call TRBJ2-1; D might be TRBD2 (5 bases). Trimming pared 7 bases from V and 2 bases from J, leaving 8 bases between. Germline loops: CDR1 KGHDR, CDR2 SFDVKD. CDR3 length: 13 residues. This chain's CDR3 is CATSPGTYNEQFF. The CDR3 DNA sequence: TGTGCCACCAGCCCGGGAACCTACAATGAGCAGTTCTTC.

To note about this clonotype: Mismatch with germline at one junction end may stem from a read error. This chain uses TRBV10-2 with TRBJ2-7; 10 nucleotides align to TRBD2. CDR3 size: 16 residues. Germline V lookup: CDR1 WSHSY, CDR2 SAAADI. The DNA of the CDR3 is TGTGCCAGCAGCCAAGTGTCCAGGACTAGCGGTAACGAGCAGTACTTC. Translating gives CASSQVSRTSGNEQYF.

The sample holds many counts of this clonotype. V is TRBV6-1 and J is TRBJ2-4, with D maybe TRBD1 (5 bases). In germline, CDR1 is MNHNS, CDR2 SASEGT. Between the trimmed V and J ends, which lost 3 bases and 2 bases, there was a span of 8 bases. This CDR3 is built from 14 residues. The CDR3 loop reads CASSDRVTKNIQYF. The CDR3 nucleotides are TGTGCCAGCAGTGACAGGGTAACCAAAAACATTCAGTACTTC.

V usage is TRBV9 and J usage is TRBJ2-7; 8 nucleotides align to TRBD1. Per the germline V gene, CDR1 is SGDLS and CDR2 is YYNGEE. This CDR3 is 16 amino acids long. V shed 1 base, J shed 7 bases, and the junction held 13 bases outside the gene matches. The CDR3 here is CASSVSGDRSVGEQYF. Written as DNA, the CDR3 is TGTGCCAGCAGCGTATCTGGGGACAGGTCGGTCGGGGAGCAGTACTTC.